This T cell receptor beta chain was found in a study of OX40 agonist ivuxolimab in advanced cancers. Sequenced by immunoSEQ multiplex PCR; TCRdb stores in-frame clones only, minus some. Of over 65,000 clones in the sample, more than 80% were seen once. Per germline, CDR1 MDHEN and CDR2 SYDVKM. The CDR3 length is 14 residues. V trimming: 8 bases; J trimming: 5 bases; junction bases outside the gene matches: 11. The clonotype comes from an adult with an advanced solid tumor such as melanoma, head and neck, liver or kidney cancer. The sequencing used CD4+ or CD8+ T cells sorted from blood, collected in a trial of the OX40 agonist ivuxolimab. The chain carries TRBV28 and TRBJ1-1; 7 bases match TRBD1. The CDR3 coding sequence is TGTGCCAGCGGCCCAGACAGGGAGCGTACTGAAGCTTTCTTT. It translates to CASGPDRERTEAFF.